The rows below give T cell receptor beta chains drawn from one sample of a study of identical twins. MiXCR, applied by TCRdb to the 5' RACE reads, yields one record per CDR3 protein. The sample lists just over 450,000 distinct CDR3 sequences; about 14% were seen once. Another study also made use of these data, one on yellow fever vaccine responses in identical twins.

Input material: CD4+ T cells sorted from blood. These receptors were taken from a young woman in good health. The CDR3 runs from the conserved cysteine through the conserved F or W. The D gene is left open where the match is weak. Not every row has a clone size; where given, it reads once, few, many or a size class.

J: TRBJ2-7
V: TRBV4-3
size: NA
D: NA
DNA: TGCGCCAGCAGCCAAGGTCGGGGCAGGGGCTACGAGCAGTACTTC
CDR3: CASSQGRGRGYEQYF

J: TRBJ2-1
V: TRBV5-1
size: many
D: NA
DNA: TGCGCCAGCAGCATTCAGCGGAGCGACCTCTACAATGAGCAGTTCTTC
CDR3: CASSIQRSDLYNEQFF

J: TRBJ2-7
V: TRBV7-2
size: few
D: NA
DNA: TGTGCCAGCAGCTGGCGCGAAATGGGGGTATACGAGCAGTACTTC
CDR3: CASSWREMGVYEQYF

J: TRBJ2-3
V: TRBV5-4
size: NA
D: TRBD1
DNA: TGTGCCAGCAGCGTCCCCGGGACAGGGGCAGATACGCAGTATTTT
CDR3: CASSVPGTGADTQYF

J: TRBJ2-3
V: TRBV29-1
size: many
D: TRBD2
DNA: TGCAGCTCTGCGGGGGAGACCCGTAGCACAGATACGCAGTATTTT
CDR3: CSSAGETRSTDTQYF

J: TRBJ2-1
V: TRBV5-1
size: few
D: NA
DNA: TGCGCCAGCAGCACAAACAAGGAGCAGTTCTTC
CDR3: CASSTNKEQFF

J: TRBJ2-5
V: TRBV5-1
size: NA
D: TRBD2
DNA: TGCGCCAGCAGCCAACAGGGACTAGCGGGGGGGGAGACCCAGTACTTC
CDR3: CASSQQGLAGGETQYF

J: TRBJ2-3
V: TRBV9
size: once
D: NA
DNA: TGTGCCAGCAGCGTAGTTGGTAAATCCACAGATACGCAGTATTTT
CDR3: CASSVVGKSTDTQYF

J: TRBJ2-7
V: TRBV30
size: few
D: NA
DNA: TGTGCCCAAAAGGCGGACTACGAGCAGTACTTC
CDR3: CAQKADYEQYF

J: TRBJ2-3
V: TRBV5-1
size: many
D: TRBD1
DNA: TGCGCCAGCAGCTCACAGGGGGAGGCAGATACGCAGTATTTT
CDR3: CASSSQGEADTQYF

J: TRBJ2-1
V: TRBV20-1
size: few
D: TRBD2
DNA: TGCAGTGCTAGTGCATGGAGCGGGGGGCCCTCTGAGAATGAGCAGTTCTTC
CDR3: CSASAWSGGPSENEQFF

J: TRBJ2-5
V: TRBV5-6
size: few
D: NA
DNA: TGTGCCAGCAGGCTTGTGGAACAAGAGACCCAGTACTTC
CDR3: CASRLVEQETQYF

J: TRBJ1-5
V: TRBV7-9
size: few
D: NA
DNA: TGTGCCAGCAGCTTTGACGGGGGAAGCAATCAGCCCCAGCATTTT
CDR3: CASSFDGGSNQPQHF

J: TRBJ2-3
V: TRBV11-2
size: NA
D: NA
DNA: TGTGCCAGCAGCTTAAGGAGGGCAGGATCGGGCGCTAGCACAGATACGCAGTATTTT
CDR3: CASSLRRAGSGASTDTQYF

J: TRBJ1-1
V: TRBV7-3
size: few
D: NA
DNA: TGTGCCAGCAGCCCGGGCAGGGTACAAATGAACACTGAAGCTTTCTTT
CDR3: CASSPGRVQMNTEAFF

J: TRBJ2-3
V: TRBV29-1
size: many
D: NA
DNA: TGCAGCGTTGTGTCGTCCGGAGGACGTACAGATACGCAGTATTTT
CDR3: CSVVSSGGRTDTQYF

J: TRBJ2-3
V: TRBV7-2
size: few
D: NA
DNA: TGTGCCAGCAGCTCACCGACTAGGACCCGCACAGATACGCAGTATTTT
CDR3: CASSSPTRTRTDTQYF

J: TRBJ1-2
V: TRBV28
size: NA
D: TRBD1
DNA: TGTGCCAGCAGGCCGACCGGGACAGGGAGGGACTATGGCTACACCTTC
CDR3: CASRPTGTGRDYGYTF

J: TRBJ2-1
V: TRBV6-1
size: NA
D: TRBD2
DNA: TGTGCCAGCACTGGTAGCGGGAGGCTGTTAGCAAATGAGCAGTTCTTC
CDR3: CASTGSGRLLANEQFF

J: TRBJ2-7
V: TRBV7-9
size: many
D: NA
DNA: TGTGCCAGCACCCAGGGGTACGAGCAGTACTTC
CDR3: CASTQGYEQYF

J: TRBJ2-3
V: TRBV6-5
size: few
D: NA
DNA: TGTGCCAGCAGTTGGAAGACTAGCACAGATACGCAGTATTTT
CDR3: CASSWKTSTDTQYF

J: TRBJ2-3
V: TRBV12-3/TRBV12-4
size: few
D: NA
DNA: TGTGCCAGCAGTTTGTGGCCGGAAAAAGATACGCAGTATTTT
CDR3: CASSLWPEKDTQYF

J: TRBJ2-7
V: TRBV6-1
size: many
D: NA
DNA: TGTGCCAGCAGCCGTCTCCCTAAAAACGAGCAGTACTTC
CDR3: CASSRLPKNEQYF

J: TRBJ2-2
V: TRBV4-3
size: many
D: TRBD1
DNA: TGCGCCAGCAGCCAAGGACAGGGAAGCACCGGGGAGCTGTTTTTT
CDR3: CASSQGQGSTGELFF

J: TRBJ2-1
V: TRBV28
size: many
D: NA
DNA: TGTGCCAGCAGTCCCAGGGGTGAGCAGTTCTTC
CDR3: CASSPRGEQFF

J: TRBJ1-1
V: TRBV7-2
size: NA
D: NA
DNA: TGTGCCAGCAGCTTAGCGCGTGTAATCGGGGGCGGGTTGGAAGCTTTCTTT
CDR3: CASSLARVIGGGLEAFF

J: TRBJ2-3
V: TRBV5-1
size: few
D: TRBD2
DNA: TGCGCCAGCAGCCTTCCACATTTAGCGGGAGTTTCGGATACGCAGTATTTT
CDR3: CASSLPHLAGVSDTQYF

J: TRBJ2-3
V: TRBV7-8
size: NA
D: NA
DNA: TGTGCCAGCAGGTTGCGGGCGTCTCCGGTTTCACCAAGCACAGATACGCAGTATTTT
CDR3: CASRLRASPVSPSTDTQYF

J: TRBJ2-5
V: TRBV27
size: few
D: TRBD2
DNA: TGTGCCAGCAGGAGGACTAGCGGGGGCCACCCGACCCAGTACTTC
CDR3: CASRRTSGGHPTQYF

J: TRBJ2-4
V: TRBV3-1
size: NA
D: TRBD2
DNA: TGTGCCAGCAGCCAGTTTCTAGCGGGGGGGGAAGAGAAGTACTTC
CDR3: CASSQFLAGGEEKYF

J: TRBJ2-5
V: TRBV12-3/TRBV12-4
size: few
D: NA
DNA: TGTGCCAGCAGTTTAGACGGGCTCGGGGAGACCCAGTACTTC
CDR3: CASSLDGLGETQYF

J: TRBJ1-5
V: TRBV10-3
size: few
D: TRBD1
DNA: TGTGCCAACCAGGGGGTTGCAGCGCCCAATCAGCCCCAGCATTTT
CDR3: CANQGVAAPNQPQHF

J: TRBJ2-7
V: TRBV5-8
size: few
D: NA
DNA: TGTGCCAGCAGCTTGGACAGGGCTAGGGAGCAGTACTTC
CDR3: CASSLDRAREQYF

J: TRBJ2-7
V: TRBV29-1
size: many
D: TRBD2
DNA: TGCAGCGCCAGCGGGGGCCAGGGGTCCTACGAGCAGTACTTC
CDR3: CSASGGQGSYEQYF

J: TRBJ2-1
V: TRBV10-3
size: NA
D: NA
DNA: TGTGCCATCAGTTCGGGACTGCACAACAACAATGAGCAGTTCTTC
CDR3: CAISSGLHNNNEQFF

J: TRBJ2-1
V: TRBV6-2/TRBV6-3
size: few
D: NA
DNA: TGTGCCAGCAGTTTATCGGGACAAAAGCAGTTCTTC
CDR3: CASSLSGQKQFF

J: TRBJ2-5
V: TRBV20-1
size: NA
D: NA
DNA: TGCAGTGCTAAAGGGGCCCAAGAGACCCAGTACTTC
CDR3: CSAKGAQETQYF

J: TRBJ2-4
V: TRBV9
size: few
D: TRBD1
DNA: TGTGCCAGCAGCGGCCACAGGGGCCCCTCCAAAAACATTCAGTACTTC
CDR3: CASSGHRGPSKNIQYF

J: TRBJ2-1
V: TRBV7-9
size: few
D: NA
DNA: TGTGCCAGCAGCTTAGTCGCGGTCGGCTCCTACAATGAGCAGTTCTTC
CDR3: CASSLVAVGSYNEQFF

J: TRBJ2-6
V: TRBV12-3/TRBV12-4
size: NA
D: NA
DNA: TGTGCCAGCAGTTTATCGGCCGGATTATCTGGGGCCAACGTCCTGACTTTC
CDR3: CASSLSAGLSGANVLTF

J: TRBJ2-1
V: TRBV28
size: NA
D: NA
DNA: TGTGCCAGCAGTTCCCAATGGAGAGGGAGCAATGAGCAGTTCTTC
CDR3: CASSSQWRGSNEQFF

J: TRBJ2-1
V: TRBV7-9
size: few
D: NA
DNA: TGTGCCAGCAGCTTAACGGGGGGCCCCAATGAGCAGTTCTTC
CDR3: CASSLTGGPNEQFF